The 18 T cell receptor beta chains below were found in one sample sequenced in a study of T cell clonality in common variable immunodeficiency. Their antigens remain unidentified. Some clones are missing from TCRdb's copy, which holds only in-frame ones; the method was immunoSEQ multiplex PCR. Listed for the sample are about 25,000 clones, none seen a single time. Regarding the study as a whole: In common variable immunodeficiency, TCR beta chains reportedly carried fewer deletions and N-nucleotide insertions.

The specimen was peripheral blood mononuclear cells. The receptors shown here come from a human donor with common variable immunodeficiency.

To note about this clone: The CDR3 goes on 3 residues after the read ends, and that part is filled in from the germline J gene. The V gene is TRBV2, the J gene TRBJ2-3; tentative D call: TRBD1 (5 bases). With 6 bases removed from V and 4 bases from J, the gap between germline ends came to 17 bases. This CDR3 spans 15 amino acids. Germline CDR1 and CDR2: SNHLY and FYNNEI. CDR3 sequence: CASRETALNSDTQYF. The covered CDR3 bases are TGTGCCAGCAGGGAGACAGCCTTAAACTCAGATACG.

This clone has just a few counts. The read gets to within 3 residues of the CDR3 end, and the germline J gene fills in the rest. The chain uses TRBV20-1 and TRBJ1-2, with 8 bases fitting TRBD1. The CDR3 loop spans 12 amino acids. Germline V lookup: CDR1 DFQATT, CDR2 SNEGSKA (reference sequence). The CDR3 protein is CSAVGQGDGYTF. Incomplete CDR3 DNA: TGCAGTGCGGTCGGACAGGGCGACGGC.

This clone was picked up many times. Here the CDR3 reads CASSPPRIANYGYTF. The CDR3 bases that were read are TGTGCCAGCAGCCCCCCCAGGATAGCTAACTATGGC. The V call is TRBV7-9, the J call TRBJ1-2; D is unresolved. Read coverage stops 3 residues before the CDR3 terminus; the germline J gene supplies the remainder. Germline lookup yields CDR1 SEHNR and CDR2 FQNEAQ (reference sequence). The CDR3 extends over 15 amino acids. Deletions cut 5 bases from V and 0 bases from J, with 13 bases between.

The sample holds a few counts of this clone. CDR3 bases read: TGTGCCAGCTCACCCCTGCCAGGACAAGGGTCAGAGACC. Its translation: CASSPLPGQGSET. The complete CDR3 reads CASSPLPGQGSETQYF. The chain carries TRBV18 and TRBJ2-5, with D tentatively TRBD1 (5 bases). Coverage ceases 3 residues before the CDR3 finishes, and the germline J gene fills in the end. CDR1 and CDR2 from the germline V gene are KGHSH and LQKENI. V was pared by 3 bases and J by 4 bases, with 18 bases between. The CDR3 is 16 amino acids.

This clone was seen at least ten times. The read ends 3 residues shy of where the CDR3 ends; the end is completed using the germline J gene. The chain couples TRBV12-3 or TRBV12-4 to TRBJ2-2; 9 positions agree with TRBD2. The CDR3 loop spans 16 amino acids. V trimming: 6 bases; J trimming: 8 bases; junction bases outside the gene matches: 13. CDR3 sequence: CASSGTSGFWTGELFF. The covered CDR3 bases are TGTGCCAGCAGCGGAACTAGCGGGTTCTGGACGGGGGAG.

This clone was picked up many times. From the germline J gene comes the end of the CDR3, since the read stops 3 residues before it. This chain connects TRBV5-4 to TRBJ2-1; D might be TRBD1 (5 bases). Germline V lookup: CDR1 SGHNT, CDR2 YYREEE (reference sequence). V was pared by 4 bases and J by 5 bases, with 16 bases between. CDR3 length: 15 amino acids. Incomplete CDR3 DNA: TGTGCCAGCAGCAGGTGGGGCTCGGTCGACAATGAG. This codes for CASSRWGSVDNE. The whole CDR3 protein reads CASSRWGSVDNEQFF. The whole variable domain, filled in from reference TRBV5-4 and TRBJ2-1, reads ETGVTQSPTHLIKTRGQQVTLRCSSQSGHNTVSWYQQALGQGPQFIFQYYREEENGRGNFPPRFSGLQFPNYSSELNVNALELDDSALYLCASSRWGSVDNEQFFGPGTRLTVL.

In its sample, this clone was seen a few times. The DNA ends 3 residues before the CDR3 does, and the rest of the CDR3 is filled in from the germline J gene. The gene calls are TRBV7-3 and TRBJ2-4, with unresolved D. The length of the CDR3 is 14 residues. Trimming removed 5 bases at V and 1 base at J, with 9 bases between. Germline CDR1 is SGHTA and CDR2 is FQGTGA. The CDR3 protein is CASSPRSAKNIQYF. CDR3 DNA, as far as it was read: TGTGCCAGCAGCCCCCGTTCCGCCAAAAACATT.

Notes on this clone: The missing CDR3 end, 3 residues past where the read stops, is filled in from the germline J gene. This chain connects TRBV7-9 to TRBJ1-1, with no clear D. Germline lookup yields CDR1 SEHNR and CDR2 FQNEAQ (reference sequence). The V end lost 1 base, the J end lost 1 base, and 10 bases lay between the germline ends. CDR3 length: 15 residues. Here the CDR3 reads CASSLERLRNTEAFF. The CDR3 bases that were read are TGTGCCAGCAGCTTAGAGCGACTGAGGAACACTGAA.

For this clone: The read terminates 3 residues before the CDR3 end, so the remaining end is supplied by the germline J gene. The rearrangement joins TRBV7-9 to TRBJ1-2, with D hard to call. Germline CDR1 and CDR2: SEHNR and FQNEAQ (reference sequence). Trimming stripped 1 base from V and 3 bases from J, with 12 bases between. The CDR3 is made up of 15 amino acids. CDR3 DNA, as far as it was read: TGTGCCAGCAGCTTAGTTTCGAGCCCTCACTATGGC. This sequence encodes CASSLVSSPHYG. The CDR3, in full, reads CASSLVSSPHYGYTF.

About this clone: The CDR3 end is not reached by the read, which stops 3 residues before it; the germline J gene fills it in. The gene calls are TRBV7-9 and TRBJ2-7; 7 nucleotides line up with TRBD2. Trimming removed 6 bases from V and 0 bases from J; junction bases left unmatched: 5. This CDR3 has 14 residues. Germline loops: CDR1 SEHNR, CDR2 FQNEAQ (reference sequence). The CDR3 DNA, read in part, is TGTGCCAGCAGAAACACGGGGGGCTCCTACGAG. Amino acid sequence: CASRNTGGSYE. The entire CDR3 protein is CASRNTGGSYEQYF.

This clone occurred many times. Coverage ceases 3 residues before the CDR3 finishes, and the germline J gene fills in the end. The rearrangement links TRBV19 to TRBJ1-1, with 10 bases that match TRBD1. This CDR3 is built from 16 residues. The V segment lost 6 bases and the J segment 6 bases; nucleotides outside the gene matches: 13. Germline lookup yields CDR1 LNHDA and CDR2 SQIVND (reference sequence). The covered CDR3 bases are TGTGCCAGTAGACCAACCCCCGGACAGGGGGTGCCTGAA. Its translation: CASRPTPGQGVPE. The CDR3 in its entirety is CASRPTPGQGVPEAFF.

Remarks on this clone: The read falls 3 residues short of the CDR3 end, and the missing part is taken from the germline J gene. The rearrangement joins TRBV19 to TRBJ2-3; D is undetermined. Per germline, CDR1 LNHDA and CDR2 SQIVND (reference sequence). Trimming took 3 bases from V and 0 from J, leaving 7 bases between them. CDR3 length: 14 residues. The sequenced part of the CDR3 DNA is TGTGCCAGTAGTATTATGGCTAGCACAGATACG. Encoded protein: CASSIMASTDT. The CDR3, in full, reads CASSIMASTDTQYF.

The table lists this clone with many counts. The CDR3 sequence is CASSEGPRISGRGRDTQYF. CDR3 bases read: TGTGCCAGCAGTGAAGGGCCCCGGATTAGCGGGAGAGGCAGAGATACG. The chain joins TRBV2 to TRBJ2-3; 9 bases match TRBD2. The missing CDR3 end, 3 residues past where the read stops, is filled in from the germline J gene. The CDR3 length is 19 residues. V was pared by 1 base and J by 5 bases, with 16 bases of the junction left unmatched. Germline CDR1 is SNHLY and CDR2 is FYNNEI.

Comments on this clone: The read gets to within 3 residues of the CDR3 end, and the germline J gene fills in the rest. The chain joins TRBV7-9 to TRBJ2-4; 7 bases line up with TRBD1. After removal of 5 bases from V and 4 bases from J, the junction contained 2 bases not matched to a gene. The CDR3 sequence is 13 residues long. CDR1 and CDR2 from the germline V gene are SEHNR and FQNEAQ (reference sequence). The part of the CDR3 DNA that was read is TGTGCCAGCAGCCCACAGGGGAAAAACATT. Protein sequence: CASSPQGKNI. The whole CDR3 reads CASSPQGKNIQYF.

In regard to this clone: The sequence runs out 3 residues before the end of the CDR3; the remainder is reconstructed from the germline J gene. This chain connects TRBV20-1 to TRBJ2-7; 8 bases are shared with TRBD1. The germline V gene encodes CDR1 DFQATT and CDR2 SNEGSKA (reference sequence). Germline trimming cut 6 bases from V and 4 bases from J; bases unmatched to any gene: 14. The CDR3 has 15 amino acids. The CDR3 bases that were read are TGCAGTGCCGCCCCCCCGGACAGGGTTCTTTACGAG. Its protein is CSAAPPDRVLYE. In full, the CDR3 is CSAAPPDRVLYEQYF.

With regard to this clone: The sequenced fragment ends 3 residues before the CDR3 boundary, so the rest is inferred from the germline J gene. The chain employs TRBV7-8 and TRBJ2-1; the match to TRBD1 covers 8 bases. CDR1 is SGHVS, CDR2 FQNEAQ, per germline. CDR3 length: 15 residues. V was pared by 4 bases and J by 9 bases, with 11 bases of the junction left unmatched. The CDR3 sequence: CASSSEHQGAGEQFF. Incomplete CDR3 DNA: TGTGCCAGCAGCTCCGAACACCAGGGGGCGGGTGAG.

Concerning this clone itself: Read sequence stops 3 residues before the CDR3 end, and the germline J gene provides the missing end. The chain has TRBV5-1 and TRBJ2-1; a possible D gene is TRBD2 (5 bases). Germline lookup yields CDR1 SGHRS and CDR2 YFSETQ. Trimming left V 5 bases short and J 7 bases short, with 13 bases between. This CDR3 spans 13 amino acids. The DNA read from the CDR3 is TGCGCCAGCAGACCCCTACTAGAGAATGAG. Translation gives CASRPLLENE. The complete CDR3 protein is CASRPLLENEQFF.

This clone was counted many times. The read is 3 residues too short to cover the CDR3 end, so that end is filled in from the germline J gene. This chain links TRBV2 with TRBJ2-2; 7 bases align to TRBD2. The trim removed 2 bases at V and 6 bases at J, leaving 9 bases unmatched. Germline-derived CDR1 and CDR2 are SNHLY and FYNNEI. The CDR3 has 16 residues. The CDR3 sequence: CASSEFAGAMAGELFF. CDR3 DNA (partial): TGTGCCAGCAGTGAATTTGCGGGAGCGATGGCCGGGGAG.